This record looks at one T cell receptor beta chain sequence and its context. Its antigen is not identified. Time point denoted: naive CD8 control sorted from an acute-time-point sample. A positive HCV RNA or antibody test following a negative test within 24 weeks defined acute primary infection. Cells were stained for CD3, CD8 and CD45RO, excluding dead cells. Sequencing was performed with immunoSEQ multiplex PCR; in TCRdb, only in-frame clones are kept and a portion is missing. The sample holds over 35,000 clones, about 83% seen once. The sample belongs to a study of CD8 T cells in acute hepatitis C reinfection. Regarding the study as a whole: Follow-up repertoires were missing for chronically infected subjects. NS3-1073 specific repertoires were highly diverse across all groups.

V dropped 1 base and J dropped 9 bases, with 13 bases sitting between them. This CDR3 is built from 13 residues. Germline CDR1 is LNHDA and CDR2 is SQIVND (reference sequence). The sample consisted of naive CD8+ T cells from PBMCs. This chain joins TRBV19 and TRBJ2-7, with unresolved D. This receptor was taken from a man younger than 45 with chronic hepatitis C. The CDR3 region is CASSIVPSQAQYF. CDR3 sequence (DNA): TGTGCCAGTAGTATAGTCCCAAGCCAGGCGCAGTACTTC.